This is a list of T cell receptor beta chains from one sample in a study of cytomegalovirus exposure and HLA in healthy donors. Only in-frame clones appear in the TCRdb table, and some are missing; sequencing was by immunoSEQ multiplex PCR. Of 200,000 to 250,000 clones in the sample, about 79% were seen once. The source material was PBMCs. These receptors all come from a man between 18 and 29 years old in good health and CMV-seronegative. CDR3s include the opening cysteine and the closing phenylalanine or tryptophan. The D gene is left open where the match is weak. Clone size is stated in some rows and not others, as once, few, many or a class when expanded.

clone_size: NA; j_call: TRBJ1-1; v_call: TRBV11-3; d_call: NA; cdr3_aa: CASKGRSQRGQWAEAFF; cdr3_nt: TGTGCCAGCAAAGGCCGGTCTCAGAGAGGCCAGTGGGCTGAAGCTTTCTTT
clone_size: few; j_call: TRBJ2-6; v_call: TRBV6-6; d_call: NA; cdr3_aa: CASILSGANVLTF; cdr3_nt: TGTGCCAGCATCCTCTCTGGGGCCAACGTCCTGACTTTC
clone_size: NA; j_call: TRBJ2-1; v_call: TRBV6-6; d_call: TRBD2; cdr3_aa: CASSAGTSFNEQFF; cdr3_nt: TGTGCCAGCAGTGCCGGGACTAGTTTCAATGAGCAGTTCTTC
clone_size: NA; j_call: TRBJ2-7; v_call: TRBV19; d_call: NA; cdr3_aa: CASSMGYSAYEQYF; cdr3_nt: TGTGCCAGTAGTATGGGCTATTCTGCCTACGAGCAGTACTTC
clone_size: NA; j_call: TRBJ1-2; v_call: TRBV6-5; d_call: NA; cdr3_aa: CASSGPSGIHGYTF; cdr3_nt: TGTGCCAGCAGTGGCCCCTCAGGGATTCATGGCTACACCTTC
clone_size: few; j_call: TRBJ1-1; v_call: TRBV28; d_call: NA; cdr3_aa: CASSLVREGTEAFF; cdr3_nt: TGTGCCAGCAGTTTAGTAAGGGAGGGGACTGAAGCTTTCTTT
clone_size: NA; j_call: TRBJ2-7; v_call: TRBV27; d_call: TRBD1; cdr3_aa: CASSRTGQMSSYEQYF; cdr3_nt: TGTGCCAGCAGCAGAACGGGACAGATGAGCTCCTACGAGCAGTACTTC
clone_size: NA; j_call: TRBJ2-5; v_call: TRBV10-1; d_call: NA; cdr3_aa: CASTRRGKTQYF; cdr3_nt: TGCGCCAGCACGCGACGGGGGAAGACCCAGTACTTC
clone_size: few; j_call: TRBJ2-7; v_call: TRBV4-3; d_call: NA; cdr3_aa: CASSQEEQESYEQYF; cdr3_nt: TGCGCCAGCAGCCAAGAAGAGCAAGAGTCCTACGAGCAGTACTTC
clone_size: NA; j_call: TRBJ2-1; v_call: TRBV4-3; d_call: TRBD2; cdr3_aa: CASSERGADYNEQFF; cdr3_nt: TGCGCCAGCAGCGAGCGGGGGGCCGATTACAATGAGCAGTTCTTC
clone_size: NA; j_call: TRBJ2-1; v_call: TRBV29-1; d_call: NA; cdr3_aa: CSVVPEAGVGYNEQFF; cdr3_nt: TGCAGCGTTGTCCCCGAGGCAGGGGTGGGCTACAATGAGCAGTTCTTC
clone_size: few; j_call: TRBJ1-1; v_call: TRBV10-3; d_call: TRBD1; cdr3_aa: CAISETGVDAEAFF; cdr3_nt: TGTGCCATCAGTGAAACAGGGGTTGATGCTGAAGCTTTCTTT
clone_size: NA; j_call: TRBJ2-3; v_call: TRBV4-1; d_call: NA; cdr3_aa: CASSQEGGSYTDTQYF; cdr3_nt: TGCGCCAGCAGCCAAGAAGGCGGCAGCTACACAGATACGCAGTATTTT
clone_size: NA; j_call: TRBJ2-5; v_call: TRBV28; d_call: NA; cdr3_aa: CASSFMGGAETQYF; cdr3_nt: TGTGCCAGCAGTTTTATGGGGGGAGCCGAGACCCAGTACTTC
clone_size: NA; j_call: TRBJ1-5; v_call: TRBV19; d_call: NA; cdr3_aa: CASSIWGSNQPQHF; cdr3_nt: TGTGCCAGTAGTATCTGGGGCAGCAATCAGCCCCAGCATTTT
clone_size: NA; j_call: TRBJ1-4; v_call: TRBV6-6; d_call: NA; cdr3_aa: CASSGVLGASF; cdr3_nt: TGTGCCAGCAGTGGGGTCCTTGGGGCCTCTTTC
clone_size: NA; j_call: TRBJ2-7; v_call: TRBV27; d_call: NA; cdr3_aa: CASSLGGGVSYEQYF; cdr3_nt: TGTGCCAGCAGTTTAGGGGGAGGTGTATCCTACGAGCAGTACTTC
clone_size: NA; j_call: TRBJ2-6; v_call: TRBV19; d_call: NA; cdr3_aa: CASSTYTSGANVLTF; cdr3_nt: TGTGCCAGTAGTACCTATACCTCTGGGGCCAACGTCCTGACTTTC
clone_size: NA; j_call: TRBJ2-2; v_call: TRBV5-1; d_call: NA; cdr3_aa: CASSFEAERNTGELFF; cdr3_nt: TGCGCCAGCAGCTTCGAGGCAGAGAGGAACACCGGGGAGCTGTTTTTT
clone_size: NA; j_call: TRBJ2-1; v_call: TRBV30; d_call: TRBD2; cdr3_aa: CAWSGTSKNEQFF; cdr3_nt: TGTGCCTGGAGTGGGACTAGCAAGAATGAGCAGTTCTTC
clone_size: NA; j_call: TRBJ1-1; v_call: TRBV7-2; d_call: NA; cdr3_aa: CASSLVHHGAGGNTEAFF; cdr3_nt: TGTGCCAGCAGCTTAGTACATCATGGGGCCGGGGGGAACACTGAAGCTTTCTTT
clone_size: NA; j_call: TRBJ1-1; v_call: TRBV30; d_call: NA; cdr3_aa: CAWSVQFRAGGTEAFF; cdr3_nt: TGTGCCTGGAGTGTACAGTTCAGGGCGGGGGGTACTGAAGCTTTCTTT
clone_size: NA; j_call: TRBJ2-6; v_call: TRBV27; d_call: NA; cdr3_aa: CASSVQKQGTGANVLTF; cdr3_nt: TGTGCCAGCAGTGTGCAAAAACAGGGCACTGGGGCCAACGTCCTGACTTTC
clone_size: NA; j_call: TRBJ2-7; v_call: TRBV9; d_call: NA; cdr3_aa: CASSAAPSREQYF; cdr3_nt: TGTGCCAGCAGCGCCGCCCCCAGCAGGGAGCAGTACTTC
clone_size: NA; j_call: TRBJ2-3; v_call: TRBV12-5; d_call: TRBD2; cdr3_aa: CASGRGGAITDTQYF; cdr3_nt: TGTGCTAGTGGTCGCGGGGGGGCCATCACAGATACGCAGTATTTT
clone_size: NA; j_call: TRBJ1-4; v_call: TRBV10-2; d_call: TRBD1; cdr3_aa: CASHRGEGEKLFF; cdr3_nt: TGCGCCAGCCACAGGGGCGAGGGTGAAAAACTGTTTTTT
clone_size: NA; j_call: TRBJ1-1; v_call: TRBV6-6; d_call: NA; cdr3_aa: CASSYLGETEAFF; cdr3_nt: TGTGCCAGCAGTTACTTAGGGGAAACTGAAGCTTTCTTT
clone_size: NA; j_call: TRBJ1-2; v_call: TRBV4-3; d_call: NA; cdr3_aa: CASSQEAQHQNGVTF; cdr3_nt: TGCGCCAGCAGCCAAGAGGCACAGCATCAAAACGGGGTCACCTTC
clone_size: NA; j_call: TRBJ2-7; v_call: TRBV11-2; d_call: NA; cdr3_aa: CASSYHRELYEQYF; cdr3_nt: TGTGCCAGCAGCTATCACCGGGAACTCTACGAGCAGTACTTC